This is a list of T cell receptor beta chains from one sample in a study of blood T cell repertoires in COVID-19. The repertoire was sequenced with immunoSEQ multiplex PCR; TCRdb's copy has only in-frame clones and lacks some. The table records roughly 13,000 clones, more than 80% of them present only once. The sequenced material came from peripheral blood. Receptor source: a human donor in a cohort sampled during active COVID-19. Each CDR3 is given with its conserved first and last residue. A D gene is named only where the DNA matches it firmly. Only part of the rows carry a size: once, few, many, or a class if the clone is expanded.

D gene: .; clone size: .; V gene: TRBV30; J gene: TRBJ2-1; CDR3 DNA: TGTGCCTGGAGTGGGCAGGGGCTTGGGTCGTTCTTC; CDR3 protein: CAWSGQGLGSFF
D gene: TRBD2; clone size: once; V gene: TRBV2; J gene: TRBJ2-2; CDR3 DNA: TGTGCCAGCAGTCCGGGACTAGTGGCCGGGGAGCTGTTTTTT; CDR3 protein: CASSPGLVAGELFF
D gene: TRBD2; clone size: .; V gene: TRBV6-4; J gene: TRBJ2-7; CDR3 DNA: TGTGCCAGCAGTGTAGAGGGAGGGAGCTCCTACGAGCAGTACTTC; CDR3 protein: CASSVEGGSSYEQYF
D gene: TRBD2; clone size: .; V gene: TRBV6-2/TRBV6-3; J gene: TRBJ2-3; CDR3 DNA: TGTGCCAGCAGCCGACTGCTAGCGGGAGTTGGTACAGATACGCAGTATTTT; CDR3 protein: CASSRLLAGVGTDTQYF
D gene: .; clone size: .; V gene: TRBV10-2; J gene: TRBJ1-5; CDR3 DNA: TGCGCCAGCAGTGAGTTCGGCAGACACAATCAGCCCCAGCATTTT; CDR3 protein: CASSEFGRHNQPQHF
D gene: .; clone size: .; V gene: TRBV5-1; J gene: TRBJ2-3; CDR3 DNA: TGCGCCAGCACGCGGGATGGCACAGATACGCAGTATTTT; CDR3 protein: CASTRDGTDTQYF
D gene: TRBD1; clone size: .; V gene: TRBV6-6; J gene: TRBJ1-2; CDR3 DNA: TGTGCCAGCAGTTATTCCGACAGGGCTCCCTATGGCTACACCTTC; CDR3 protein: CASSYSDRAPYGYTF
D gene: .; clone size: once; V gene: TRBV24-1; J gene: TRBJ1-2; CDR3 DNA: TGTGCCACCAGTGACCTTTCGGGGGGGACCTATGGCTACACCTTC; CDR3 protein: CATSDLSGGTYGYTF
D gene: TRBD1; clone size: few; V gene: TRBV10-3; J gene: TRBJ1-5; CDR3 DNA: TGTGCCATCAGTGGGGGACAGGGGAGTCAGCCCCAGCATTTT; CDR3 protein: CAISGGQGSQPQHF
D gene: .; clone size: .; V gene: TRBV2; J gene: TRBJ1-5; CDR3 DNA: TGTGCCAGCAGCGCAACAGTTAGCAATCAGCCCCAGCATTTT; CDR3 protein: CASSATVSNQPQHF
D gene: .; clone size: .; V gene: TRBV5-4; J gene: TRBJ2-1; CDR3 DNA: TGTGCCAGCAGGGAGGGACAGAACTCCTACAATGAGCAGTTCTTC; CDR3 protein: CASREGQNSYNEQFF
D gene: .; clone size: .; V gene: TRBV27; J gene: TRBJ1-2; CDR3 DNA: TGTGCCAGCAGTCTAAATTCGAAGTATGGCTACACCTTC; CDR3 protein: CASSLNSKYGYTF
D gene: .; clone size: few; V gene: TRBV4-2; J gene: TRBJ1-6; CDR3 DNA: TGTGCCAGCAGCCGGGAAGCAACGACAGGCCGAAATTCACCCCTCCACTTT; CDR3 protein: CASSREATTGRNSPLHF